What follows are 14 T cell receptor beta chains derived from one specimen sequenced in a study of T cell responses to AZD1222 COVID-19 vaccine (dated by TCRdb to the early 2020s). The meaning of the sample's time point label: about 28 days (+/-7) after the second vaccine dose. The method was the immunoSEQ multiplex PCR assay. Not all clones reach the TCRdb copy of this immuneACCESS table, which keeps in-frame sequences only. Checked studies attribute under half of the gap to unresolved V genes and leave the rest unexplained. Counted in this sample were approximately 140,000 clones; roughly 90% of them appeared once. Approximately 3.3% of the sample is taken by the ten largest. This specimen was peripheral blood, taken 28 days after the second AZD1222 dose. Receptor source: an adult who received the AZD1222 COVID-19 vaccine.

The chain recombines TRBV4-3 with TRBJ1-5, with a tentative D call TRBD1 (5 bases). There are 15 residues in the CDR3. CDR1 is LGHNA, CDR2 YSLEER, per germline. The V end was cut by 0 bases, the J end by 6 bases, with 12 bases between. The CDR3 loop is CASSQDSGRGQPQHF. The CDR3 bases are TGCGCCAGCAGCCAAGACAGCGGGAGGGGTCAGCCCCAGCATTTT.

CDR3 loop: CASSLESGATEAFF. DNA of the CDR3: TGCGCCAGCAGCTTGGAATCGGGCGCCACTGAAGCTTTCTTT. The J gene is TRBJ1-1, the V gene TRBV5-1; no clear D. Germline CDR1 is SGHRS and CDR2 is YFSETQ. The V end was cut by 0 bases, the J end by 4 bases, with 10 bases between. The CDR3 consists of 14 residues.

The chain carries TRBV3-1 (or the pseudogene TRBV3-2) and TRBJ2-3; a possible D gene is TRBD1 (5 bases). The CDR3 runs 15 residues. The ends were cut back, 4 bases at V and 0 bases at J, with 11 bases in the middle. Germline V gene lookup returns CDR1 LGHDT and CDR2 YNNKEL (reference sequence). The CDR3 protein is CASSPQGASTDTQYF. In DNA form, the CDR3 reads TGTGCCAGCAGCCCCCAGGGCGCTAGCACAGATACGCAGTATTTT.

The chain combines TRBV6-5 with TRBJ1-4; D remains ambiguous. CDR1 is MNHEY and CDR2 is SVGAGI in the germline V gene. Between the trimmed V and J ends, which lost 4 bases and 5 bases, there was a span of 11 bases. The CDR3 covers 14 residues. CDR3 sequence: CASSSSERNEKLFF. Written as DNA, the CDR3 is TGTGCCAGCAGTTCCTCAGAAAGGAATGAAAAACTGTTTTTT.

This clone occurred a few times. The gene calls are TRBV6-5 and TRBJ1-5; D unresolved. The CDR3 runs to 11 residues. Trimming cost V 8 bases and J 5 bases, with 7 bases left between them. The germline V gene has CDR1 MNHEY and CDR2 SVGAGI. The CDR3 DNA is TGTGCCAGCGCCTCACATCAGCCCCAGCATTTT. It is translated as CASASHQPQHF.

The table lists this clone with a count of one. The sample carries other DNA sequences with the same CDR3. The chain couples TRBV5-5 to TRBJ1-5; no clear D gene. Trimming cost V 0 bases and J 2 bases, with 6 bases left between them. Per the germline V gene, CDR1 is SGHKS and CDR2 is YYEKEE (reference sequence). The CDR3 spans 14 residues. CDR3 in amino acids: CASSLGGGNQPQHF. The DNA of the CDR3 is TGTGCCAGCAGCTTGGGAGGTGGCAATCAGCCCCAGCATTTT. Together with reference TRBV5-5 and TRBJ1-5, the CDR3 gives the full variable domain: DAGVTQSPTHLIKTRGQQVTLRCSPISGHKSVSWYQQVLGQGPQFIFQYYEKEERGRGNFPDRFSARQFPNYSSELNVNALLLGDSALYLCASSLGGGNQPQHFGDGTRLSIL.

Concerning this clone: One end of the junction does not line up with germline, which may come from a read error. The chain uses TRBV6-6 and TRBJ2-5; TRBD2 matches 10 bases. Germline loops: CDR1 MNHNY, CDR2 SVGAGI (reference sequence). This CDR3 spans 19 amino acids. CDR3 in amino acids: CASSYFVVGGSGRGETQYF. The CDR3 DNA reads as TGTGCCAGCAGCTACTTCGTGGTGGGGGGAAGCGGGAGGGGTGAGACCCAGTACTTC.

V is TRBV12-5 and J is TRBJ1-2, with 10 bases lining up with TRBD1. This CDR3 is 15 amino acids long. Germline trimming cut 5 bases from V and 7 bases from J; bases unmatched to any gene: 10. The V gene's germline CDR1 is LGHNT and CDR2 FRNRAP. CDR3 in amino acids: CASGAPGQGRSGYTF. The DNA of the CDR3 is TGTGCTAGTGGTGCTCCGGGACAGGGGAGAAGTGGCTACACCTTC.

This chain links TRBV6-2 or TRBV6-3 with TRBJ2-7; 12 nucleotides agree with TRBD2. V was clipped by 5 bases and J by 1 base; unmatched bases: 18. From germline, CDR1 is MNHEY and CDR2 SVGEGT. This CDR3 region has 20 residues. The chain's CDR3 is CASSRTSGVLTEQTSYEQYF. CDR3 in DNA: TGTGCCAGCAGTCGGACTAGCGGGGTCCTAACCGAACAAACATCCTACGAGCAGTACTTC.

This chain joins TRBV6-2 or TRBV6-3 and TRBJ2-5; 8 positions match TRBD2. The CDR3 is 17 amino acids. V lost 2 bases to trimming and J lost 5 bases; unmatched junction nucleotides: 13. CDR1 MNHEY and CDR2 SVGEGT come from the germline V gene. CDR3 sequence: CASSYPPYSGSVETQYF. The CDR3 DNA reads as TGTGCCAGCAGTTACCCACCGTACAGCGGGAGTGTTGAGACCCAGTACTTC.

V is TRBV7-9 and J is TRBJ1-1, with D unresolved. Germline assignment: CDR1 SEHNR and CDR2 FQNEAQ (reference sequence). This CDR3 comprises 12 residues. Trimming took 4 bases from V and 11 from J, leaving 14 bases between them. The CDR3 here is CASSSEVGAAFF. In nucleotides, the CDR3 is TGTGCCAGCAGCTCAGAGGTCGGCGCGGCTTTCTTT. The full variable domain, rest sourced from reference TRBV7-9 and TRBJ1-1, is DTGVSQNPRHKITKRGQNVTFRCDPISEHNRLYWYRQTLGQGPEFLTYFQNEAQLEKSRLLSDRFSAERPKGSFSTLEIQRTEQGDSAMYLCASSSEVGAAFFGQGTRLTVV.

This clone was observed once. V is TRBV27 and J is TRBJ2-7, with D hard to call. This CDR3 is 14 amino acids long. V gave up 5 bases and J gave up 4 bases, with 15 bases separating them. The V gene's germline CDR1 is MNHEY and CDR2 SMNVEV (reference sequence). CDR3: CASSIPTRPYEQYF. DNA of the CDR3: TGTGCCAGCAGTATTCCGACAAGACCGTACGAGCAGTACTTC.

The V call is TRBV27, the J call TRBJ2-5, with a tentative D call TRBD1 (6 bases). Per germline, CDR1 MNHEY and CDR2 SMNVEV (reference sequence). This CDR3 comprises 15 residues. Trimming removed 3 bases at V and 7 bases at J, with 18 bases between. The CDR3 sequence is CASSFFSAGVGTQYF. The CDR3 DNA reads TGTGCCAGCAGTTTCTTTTCAGCAGGGGTGGGGACCCAGTACTTC.

The V gene is TRBV5-4, the J gene TRBJ1-1; D possibly corresponds to TRBD1 (5 bases). This CDR3 is 16 amino acids long. CDR1 is SGHNT, CDR2 YYREEE, per germline (reference sequence). V lost 3 bases and J lost 1, with 16 bases in between. As DNA, the CDR3 is TGTGCCAGCAGCTCCGGGGTTCGGGGGTCGAACACTGAAGCTTTCTTT. Protein: CASSSGVRGSNTEAFF. The full variable domain, in which reference TRBV5-4 and TRBJ1-1 provide the parts outside the CDR3, is ETGVTQSPTHLIKTRGQQVTLRCSSQSGHNTVSWYQQALGQGPQFIFQYYREEENGRGNFPPRFSGLQFPNYSSELNVNALELDDSALYLCASSSGVRGSNTEAFFGQGTRLTVV.